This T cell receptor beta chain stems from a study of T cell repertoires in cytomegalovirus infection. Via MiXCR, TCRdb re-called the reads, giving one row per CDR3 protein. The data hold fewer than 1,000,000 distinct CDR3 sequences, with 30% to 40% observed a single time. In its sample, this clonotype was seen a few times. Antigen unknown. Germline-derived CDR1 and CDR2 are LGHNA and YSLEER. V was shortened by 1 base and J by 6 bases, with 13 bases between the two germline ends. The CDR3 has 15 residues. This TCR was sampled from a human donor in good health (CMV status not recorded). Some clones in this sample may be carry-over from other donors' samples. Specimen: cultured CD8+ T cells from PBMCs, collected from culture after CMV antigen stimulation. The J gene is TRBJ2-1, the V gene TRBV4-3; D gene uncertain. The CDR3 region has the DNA TGCGCCAGCAGCCAAGGGTCTGCGGCATCCAATGAGCAGTTCTTC. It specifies CASSQGSAASNEQFF.